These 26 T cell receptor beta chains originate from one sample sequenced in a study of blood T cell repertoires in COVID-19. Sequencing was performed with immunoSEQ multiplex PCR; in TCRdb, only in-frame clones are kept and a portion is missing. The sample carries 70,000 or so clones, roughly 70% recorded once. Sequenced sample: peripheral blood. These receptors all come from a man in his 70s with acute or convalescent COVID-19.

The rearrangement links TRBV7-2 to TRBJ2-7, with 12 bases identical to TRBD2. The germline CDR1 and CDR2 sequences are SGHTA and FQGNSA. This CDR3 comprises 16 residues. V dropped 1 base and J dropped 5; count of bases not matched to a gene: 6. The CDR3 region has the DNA TGTGCCAGCAGCTTAGGGCTAGCGGGAGGGCGGAACGAGCAGTACTTC. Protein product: CASSLGLAGGRNEQYF.

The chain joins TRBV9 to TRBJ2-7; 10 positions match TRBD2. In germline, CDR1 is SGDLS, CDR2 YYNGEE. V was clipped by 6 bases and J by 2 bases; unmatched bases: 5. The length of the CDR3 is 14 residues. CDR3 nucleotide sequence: TGTGCCAGCAACTTAGCGGGAGGCCCCTACGAGCAGTACTTC. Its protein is CASNLAGGPYEQYF.

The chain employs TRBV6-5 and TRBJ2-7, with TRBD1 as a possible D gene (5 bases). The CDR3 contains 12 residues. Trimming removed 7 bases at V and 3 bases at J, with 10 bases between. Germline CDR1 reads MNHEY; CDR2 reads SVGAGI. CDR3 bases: TGTGCCAGCACCCCCAGGGACTACGAGCAGTACTTC. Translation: CASTPRDYEQYF.

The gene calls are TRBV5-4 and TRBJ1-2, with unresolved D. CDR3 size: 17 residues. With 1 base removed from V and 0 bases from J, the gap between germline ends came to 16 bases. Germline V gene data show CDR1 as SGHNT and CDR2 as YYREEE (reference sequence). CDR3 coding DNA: TGTGCCAGCAGCTTGTTCGGCGGCCGCCGCCCTAACTATGGCTACACCTTC. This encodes CASSLFGGRRPNYGYTF.

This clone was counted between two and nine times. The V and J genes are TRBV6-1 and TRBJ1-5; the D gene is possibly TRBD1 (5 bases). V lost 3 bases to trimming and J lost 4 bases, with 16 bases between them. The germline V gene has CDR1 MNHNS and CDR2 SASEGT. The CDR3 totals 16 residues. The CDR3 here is CASSEVGRDGNQPQHF. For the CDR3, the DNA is TGTGCCAGCAGTGAGGTCGGCAGGGATGGTAATCAGCCCCAGCATTTT.

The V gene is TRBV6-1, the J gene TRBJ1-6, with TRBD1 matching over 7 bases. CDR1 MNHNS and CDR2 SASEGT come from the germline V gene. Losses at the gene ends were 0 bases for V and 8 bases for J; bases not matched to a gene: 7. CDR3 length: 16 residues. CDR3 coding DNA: TGTGCCAGCAGTGAAGCGCAGGTCAGGGGGGATTCACCCCTCCACTTT. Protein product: CASSEAQVRGDSPLHF.

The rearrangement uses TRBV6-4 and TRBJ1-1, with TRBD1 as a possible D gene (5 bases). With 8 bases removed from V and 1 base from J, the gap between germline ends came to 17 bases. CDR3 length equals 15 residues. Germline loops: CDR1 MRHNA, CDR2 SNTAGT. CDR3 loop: CASPYPFTGNTEAFF. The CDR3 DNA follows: TGTGCCAGCCCCTACCCTTTCACAGGGAACACTGAAGCTTTCTTT.

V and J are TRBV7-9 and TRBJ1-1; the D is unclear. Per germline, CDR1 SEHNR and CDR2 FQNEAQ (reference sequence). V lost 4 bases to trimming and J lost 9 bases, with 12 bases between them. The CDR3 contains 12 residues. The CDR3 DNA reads TGTGCCAGCAGCTCTACCTATCCCCAAGCTTTCTTT. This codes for CASSSTYPQAFF.

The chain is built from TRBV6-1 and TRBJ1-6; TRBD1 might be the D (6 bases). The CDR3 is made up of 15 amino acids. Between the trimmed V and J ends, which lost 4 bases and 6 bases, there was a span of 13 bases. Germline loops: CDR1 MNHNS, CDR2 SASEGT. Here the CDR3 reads CASSAQQGVNSPLHF. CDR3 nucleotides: TGTGCCAGCAGTGCACAACAGGGAGTTAATTCACCCCTCCACTTT.

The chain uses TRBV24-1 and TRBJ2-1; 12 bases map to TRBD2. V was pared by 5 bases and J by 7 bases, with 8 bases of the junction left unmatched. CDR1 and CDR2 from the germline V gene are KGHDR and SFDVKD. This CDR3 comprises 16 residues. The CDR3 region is CATSGVLAGGTNEQFF. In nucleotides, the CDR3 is TGTGCCACCAGTGGCGTACTAGCGGGAGGAACAAATGAGCAGTTCTTC.

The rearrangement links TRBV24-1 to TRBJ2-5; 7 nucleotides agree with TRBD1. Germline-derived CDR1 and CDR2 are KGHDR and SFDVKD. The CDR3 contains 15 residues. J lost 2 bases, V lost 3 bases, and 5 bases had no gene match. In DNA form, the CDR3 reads TGTGCCACCAGTGATCTTTCGACAGGGCAAGAGACCCAGTACTTC. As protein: CATSDLSTGQETQYF.

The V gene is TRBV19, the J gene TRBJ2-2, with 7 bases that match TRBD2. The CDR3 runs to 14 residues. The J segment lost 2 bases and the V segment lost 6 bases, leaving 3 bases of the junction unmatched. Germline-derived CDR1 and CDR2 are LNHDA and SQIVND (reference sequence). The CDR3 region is CASRLADNTGELFF. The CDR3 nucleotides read TGTGCCAGTAGGCTAGCGGACAACACCGGGGAGCTGTTTTTT. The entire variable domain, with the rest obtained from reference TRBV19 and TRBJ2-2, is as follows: DGGITQSPKYLFRKEGQNVTLSCEQNLNHDAMYWYRQDPGQGLRLIYYSQIVNDFQKGDIAEGYSVSREKKESFPLTVTSAQKNPTAFYLCASRLADNTGELFFGEGSRLTVL.

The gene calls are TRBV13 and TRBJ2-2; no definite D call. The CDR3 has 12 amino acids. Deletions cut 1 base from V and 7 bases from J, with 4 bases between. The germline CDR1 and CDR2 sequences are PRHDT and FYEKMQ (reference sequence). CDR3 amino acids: CASSLAGGELFF. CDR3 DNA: TGTGCCAGCAGCTTAGCAGGCGGGGAGCTGTTTTTT.

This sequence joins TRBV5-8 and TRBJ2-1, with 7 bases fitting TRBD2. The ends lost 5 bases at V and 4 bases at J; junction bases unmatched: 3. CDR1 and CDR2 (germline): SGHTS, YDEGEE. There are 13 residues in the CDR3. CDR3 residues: CASRLAPYNEQFF. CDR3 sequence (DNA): TGTGCCAGCAGACTAGCGCCGTACAATGAGCAGTTCTTC. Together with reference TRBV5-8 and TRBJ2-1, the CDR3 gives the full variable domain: EAGVTQSPTHLIKTRGQQATLRCSPISGHTSVYWYQQALGLGLQFLLWYDEGEERNRGNFPPRFSGRQFPNYSSELNVNALELEDSALYLCASRLAPYNEQFFGPGTRLTVL.

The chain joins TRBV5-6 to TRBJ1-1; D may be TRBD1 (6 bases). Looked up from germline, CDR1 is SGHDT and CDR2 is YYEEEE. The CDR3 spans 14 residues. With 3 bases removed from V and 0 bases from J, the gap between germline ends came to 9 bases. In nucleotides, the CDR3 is TGTGCCAGCAGCTCAGACAGGATGAACACTGAAGCTTTCTTT. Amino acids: CASSSDRMNTEAFF.

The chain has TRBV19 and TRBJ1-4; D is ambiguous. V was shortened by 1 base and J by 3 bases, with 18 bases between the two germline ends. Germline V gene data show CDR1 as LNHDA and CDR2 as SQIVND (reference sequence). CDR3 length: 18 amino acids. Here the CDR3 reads CASSIGRWRQVANEKLFF. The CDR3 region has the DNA TGTGCCAGTAGTATAGGAAGATGGAGGCAGGTGGCTAATGAAAAACTGTTTTTT. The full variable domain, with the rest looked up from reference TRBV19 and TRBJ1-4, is DGGITQSPKYLFRKEGQNVTLSCEQNLNHDAMYWYRQDPGQGLRLIYYSQIVNDFQKGDIAEGYSVSREKKESFPLTVTSAQKNPTAFYLCASSIGRWRQVANEKLFFGSGTQLSVL.

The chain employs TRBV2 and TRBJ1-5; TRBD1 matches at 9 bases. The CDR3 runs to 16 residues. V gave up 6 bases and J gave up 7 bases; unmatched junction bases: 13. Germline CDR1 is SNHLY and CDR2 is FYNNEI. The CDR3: CASRDRDRDSRQPQHF. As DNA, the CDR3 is TGTGCCAGCAGAGACCGGGACAGGGACTCTCGCCAGCCCCAGCATTTT.

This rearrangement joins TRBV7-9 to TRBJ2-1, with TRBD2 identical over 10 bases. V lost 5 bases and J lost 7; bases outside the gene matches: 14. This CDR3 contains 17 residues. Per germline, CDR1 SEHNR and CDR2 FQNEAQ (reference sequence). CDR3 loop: CASSPAESGRARNEQFF. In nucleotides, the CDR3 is TGTGCCAGCAGCCCGGCGGAGAGCGGGAGGGCACGGAATGAGCAGTTCTTC.

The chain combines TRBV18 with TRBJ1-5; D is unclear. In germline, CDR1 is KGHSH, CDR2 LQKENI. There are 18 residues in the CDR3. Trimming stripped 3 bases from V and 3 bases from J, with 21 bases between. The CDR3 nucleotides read TGTGCCAGCTCACCCCCAGTTATGGCTGCAGGCGCCAATCAGCCCCAGCATTTT. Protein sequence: CASSPPVMAAGANQPQHF.

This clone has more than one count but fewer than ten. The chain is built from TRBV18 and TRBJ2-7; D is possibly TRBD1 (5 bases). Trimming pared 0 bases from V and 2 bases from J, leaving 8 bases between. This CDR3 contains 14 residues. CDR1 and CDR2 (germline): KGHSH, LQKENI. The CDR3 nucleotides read TGTGCCAGCTCACCACCGGCAGGGCCCTACGAGCAGTACTTC. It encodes CASSPPAGPYEQYF.

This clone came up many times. The CDR3 protein is CASSPSGGTYSYEQYF. The CDR3 bases are TGTGCCAGCTCACCCAGCGGGGGGACATACTCCTACGAGCAGTACTTC. This chain joins TRBV18 and TRBJ2-7; 9 nucleotides align to TRBD2. The CDR3 has 16 amino acids. Germline V gene sequence: CDR1 KGHSH, CDR2 LQKENI. J lost 0 bases, V lost 3 bases, and 6 bases had no gene match.

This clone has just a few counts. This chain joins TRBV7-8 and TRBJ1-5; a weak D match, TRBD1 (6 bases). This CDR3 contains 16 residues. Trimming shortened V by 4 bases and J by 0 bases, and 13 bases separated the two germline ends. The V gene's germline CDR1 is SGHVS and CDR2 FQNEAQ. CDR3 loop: CASSSGHPNSNQPQHF. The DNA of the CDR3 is TGTGCCAGCAGCTCGGGACATCCCAATAGCAATCAGCCCCAGCATTTT.

The CDR3 DNA reads as TGTGCCAGCAGTTTTGGGGCACCCAACTTGGAGACCCAGTACTTC. Translation: CASSFGAPNLETQYF. V is TRBV28 and J is TRBJ2-5; TRBD1 is a possible D gene (5 bases). The V gene's germline CDR1 is MDHEN and CDR2 SYDVKM. Trimming removed 3 bases from V and 5 bases from J, with 16 bases in between. The length of the CDR3 is 15 residues.

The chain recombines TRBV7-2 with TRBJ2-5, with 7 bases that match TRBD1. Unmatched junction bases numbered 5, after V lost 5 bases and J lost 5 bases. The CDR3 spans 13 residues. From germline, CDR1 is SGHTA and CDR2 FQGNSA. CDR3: CASSLDRRETQYF. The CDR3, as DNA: TGTGCCAGCAGCCTGGACAGGAGGGAGACCCAGTACTTC.

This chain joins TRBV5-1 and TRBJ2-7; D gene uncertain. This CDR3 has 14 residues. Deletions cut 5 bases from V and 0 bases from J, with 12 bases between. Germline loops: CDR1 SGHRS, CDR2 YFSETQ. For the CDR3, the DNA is TGCGCCAGCAGGGCACAGATTGACTCCTACGAGCAGTACTTC. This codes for CASRAQIDSYEQYF. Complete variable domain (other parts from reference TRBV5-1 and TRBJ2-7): KAGVTQTPRYLIKTRGQQVTLSCSPISGHRSVSWYQQTPGQGLQFLFEYFSETQRNKGNFPGRFSGRQFSNSRSEMNVSTLELGDSALYLCASRAQIDSYEQYFGPGTRLTVT.

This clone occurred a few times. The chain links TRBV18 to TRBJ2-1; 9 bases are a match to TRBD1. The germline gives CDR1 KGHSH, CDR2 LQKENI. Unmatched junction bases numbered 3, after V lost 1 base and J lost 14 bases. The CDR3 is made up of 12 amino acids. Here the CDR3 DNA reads TGTGCCAGCTCACCACTCGGACAGGGGAAGTTCTTC. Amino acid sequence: CASSPLGQGKFF. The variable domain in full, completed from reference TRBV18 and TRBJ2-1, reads NAGVMQNPRHLVRRRGQEARLRCSPMKGHSHVYWYRQLPEEGLKFMVYLQKENIIDESGMPKERFSAEFPKEGPSILRIQQVVRGDSAAYFCASSPLGQGKFFGPGTRLTVL.